Detailed here is one TCR beta chain. These data come from a study of blood T cell repertoires in COVID-19. Study details: Samples came from the United States, Italy and Spain, spanning acute and convalescent COVID-19.

Authors' data handling: Nucleated cell number was recorded as an estimate derived from reference gene primer amplification. Repertoires were generated with immunoSEQ multiplex PCR, while TCRdb's copy carries only in-frame clones and drops some. V, J and clone size derive from that table, while D and trimming were established from the DNA sequence. There are 230,000 or so clones in the sample; roughly 90% occur only once, and 2.6% lies in the top ten. Participants' own reports of clinical history determined their cohort assignment. CDR3 length: 12 amino acids. The V end was cut by 11 bases, the J end by 4 bases, with 14 bases between. Germline values: CDR1 SGHAT, CDR2 FQDESV (reference sequence).

The chain joins TRBV11-1 to TRBJ1-1, with D perhaps TRBD1 (5 bases). The sequencing sample was made of PBMCs or T cells enriched from blood (not recorded which). The origin of this receptor is a woman aged 30 to 39 who had recovered from COVID-19. CDR3 DNA sequence: TGTGCCTCGAGAGCCGGGGGCACTGAAGCTTTCTTT. This translates into CASRAGGTEAFF.